This T cell receptor (beta chain) was sequenced for a study of blood T cell repertoires in COVID-19. For the study at large: The origin of the acute and convalescent COVID-19 samples was the United States, Italy and Spain.

The germline V gene has CDR1 MNHEY and CDR2 SVGAGI. The V and J ends lost 4 bases and 1 base, in that order; junction bases with no gene match: 7. This CDR3 has 15 residues. Original handling: Amplifying reference gene primers gave estimates of nucleated cell counts. The repertoire was sequenced with immunoSEQ multiplex PCR; TCRdb's copy has only in-frame clones and lacks some. V and J calls and clone size are as listed in that table; D and trimming were resolved from the DNA. The table shows under 200,000 clones, with 82% occurring only once. This clone occurred many times. Additional DNA sequences in this sample encode the identical CDR3. Participants were aged roughly 18 to 100 years from approximately 23 US areas. The recovered donors of Cohort 3 showed two negative PCRs, clearance, or symptom resolution.

The chain is built from TRBV6-5 and TRBJ2-7, with 7 bases fitting TRBD1. The clonotype originates from a man in his fifties or sixties who had recovered from COVID-19. The sequenced sample was PBMCs or T cells enriched from blood (not recorded which). The CDR3 nucleotides are TGTGCCAGCAGTTCCCGACCGGGACAGTCCTACGAGCAGTACTTC. This translates into CASSSRPGQSYEQYF.